A single TCR beta chain is shown here with its context. This record belongs to a study of control samples from healthy donors and cancer patients. With 10 bases clipped from V and 4 bases from J, the junction kept 2 bases outside the gene matches. CDR1 is MDHEN, CDR2 SYDVKM, per germline. This CDR3 is 11 amino acids long. Method: immunoSEQ multiplex PCR; TCRdb's copy keeps in-frame clones and lacks some. This table holds 150,000 to 200,000 clones, about 95% found once. The rearrangement uses TRBV28 and TRBJ1-2; 8 nucleotides line up with TRBD1. Material for sequencing was PBMCs. The sequence was obtained from a man in his sixties with colorectal cancer. The CDR3 DNA follows: TGTGCCACCACAGGGGGCTATGGCTACACCTTC. Its protein is CATTGGYGYTF.